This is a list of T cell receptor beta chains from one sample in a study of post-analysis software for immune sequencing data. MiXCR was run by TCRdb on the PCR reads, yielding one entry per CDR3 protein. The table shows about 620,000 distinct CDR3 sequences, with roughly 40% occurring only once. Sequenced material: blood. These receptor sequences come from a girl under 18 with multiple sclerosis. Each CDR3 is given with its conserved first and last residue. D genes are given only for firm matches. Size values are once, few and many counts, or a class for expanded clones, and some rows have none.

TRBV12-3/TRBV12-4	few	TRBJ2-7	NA	TGTGCCAGCAGTTTTTTGGGATTAGGCGAGCAGTACTTC	CASSFLGLGEQYF
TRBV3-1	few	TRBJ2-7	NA	TGTGCCAGCAGCGGAGCCGGGGTTCTCGCCCATGAGCAGTACTTC	CASSGAGVLAHEQYF
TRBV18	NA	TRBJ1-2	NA	TGTGCCAGCTCACCAGAGGAGGGGTGCTATGGCTACACCTTC	CASSPEEGCYGYTF
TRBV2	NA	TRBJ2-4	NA	TGTGCCAGCAGTGAAGACGATCTAGCCAAAAACATTCAGTACTTC	CASSEDDLAKNIQYF
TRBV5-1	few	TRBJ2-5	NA	TGCGCCAGCAGCTCCCTCACCGGGGCGGTTGATGGAGAGACCCAGTACTTC	CASSSLTGAVDGETQYF
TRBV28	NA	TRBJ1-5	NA	TGTGCCAGTGTACACAGGGAAAATAGCAATCAGCCCCAGCATTTT	CASVHRENSNQPQHF
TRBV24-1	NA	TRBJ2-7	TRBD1	TGTGCCACCAGTGACCCAAGGACAGGTTCGGGGGAGCAGTACTTC	CATSDPRTGSGEQYF
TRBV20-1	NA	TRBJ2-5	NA	TGCAGTGCTGGAGTATCCGCAGGGGGGGAGACCCAGTACTTC	CSAGVSAGGETQYF
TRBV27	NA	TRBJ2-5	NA	TGTGTCAGCAGGCGGACAGTCCAAGAGACCCAGTACTTC	CVSRRTVQETQYF
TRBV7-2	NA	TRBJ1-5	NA	TGTGCCAGCAGCCCGACGGGGGGAATTAATCAGCCCCAGCATTTT	CASSPTGGINQPQHF
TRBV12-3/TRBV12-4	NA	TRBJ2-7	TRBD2	TGTGCCAGCAGGTCGGGAGGGCCTGAGCAGTACTTC	CASRSGGPEQYF
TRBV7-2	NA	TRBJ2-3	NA	TGTGCCAGCAGCTCCGGAGGGTGGCGGGATACGCAGTATTTT	CASSSGGWRDTQYF
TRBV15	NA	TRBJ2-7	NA	TGTGCCACCAGCGATGCGGGACATGGAAACGAGCAGTACTTC	CATSDAGHGNEQYF
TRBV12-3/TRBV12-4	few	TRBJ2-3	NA	TGTGCCAGCAGCCCGGGTTCCCGAACGCAGTATTTT	CASSPGSRTQYF
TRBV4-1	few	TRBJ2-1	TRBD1	TGCGCCAGCAGCCAACGACAGGGTGGGGTAAATGAGCAGTTCTTC	CASSQRQGGVNEQFF
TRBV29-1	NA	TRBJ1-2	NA	TGCAGCGTTGAGGATGGGGTCTTCTATGGCTACACCTTC	CSVEDGVFYGYTF
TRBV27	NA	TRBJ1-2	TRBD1	TGTGCCAGCAGTTTATTCGGACAGGGCTATGGCTGCACCTTC	CASSLFGQGYGCTF
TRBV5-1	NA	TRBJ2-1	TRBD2	TGCGCCAGCAGCACCCGGACTAGCGGGAGAGACGATGAGCAGTTCTTC	CASSTRTSGRDDEQFF
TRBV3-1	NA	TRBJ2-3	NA	TGTGCCAGCAGCCAAGATCTAGAGGGGATTATCACAGATACGCAGTATTTT	CASSQDLEGIITDTQYF
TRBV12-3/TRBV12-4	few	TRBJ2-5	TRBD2	TGTGCCAGCAGTTTCACTAGCGGGGCCCAGAAGGAGACCCAGTACTTC	CASSFTSGAQKETQYF
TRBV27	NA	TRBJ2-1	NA	TGTGCCAGCAGGAGAATCTCGAGGAATGAGCAGTTCTTC	CASRRISRNEQFF
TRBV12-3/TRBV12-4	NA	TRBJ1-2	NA	TGTGCCAGCACAGACAGGACCTATGGCTACACCTTC	CASTDRTYGYTF
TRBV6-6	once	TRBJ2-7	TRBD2	TGTGCCAGCAGGGGTCGGGCCGCCTTTCGGGAGGACGAGCAGTACTTC	CASRGRAAFREDEQYF
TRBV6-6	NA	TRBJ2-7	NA	TGTGCCAGCAGTTACTCGAGCGGGCCGAGCCACGAGCAGTACTTC	CASSYSSGPSHEQYF
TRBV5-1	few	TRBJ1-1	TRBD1	TGCGCCAGCAGCTCAGCGACAGGGGGAGGCTCGGAAGCTTTCTTT	CASSSATGGGSEAFF
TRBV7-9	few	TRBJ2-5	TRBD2	TGTGCCAGCAGCTTACTCGGTAGCGGGAGGGGAGAGACCCAGTACTTC	CASSLLGSGRGETQYF
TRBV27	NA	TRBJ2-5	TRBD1	TGTGCCAGCAGTCGCATACAGGGGGCGCTCTTTGGTGAGCAGTACTTC	CASSRIQGALFGEQYF
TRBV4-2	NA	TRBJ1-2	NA	TGTGCCAGCAGCCAAGGGCAGACTAACTATGGCTACACCTTC	CASSQGQTNYGYTF
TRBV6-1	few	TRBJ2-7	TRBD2	TGTGCCAGCAGTAAGGGACTAGCGGACTCCTACGAGCAGTACTTC	CASSKGLADSYEQYF
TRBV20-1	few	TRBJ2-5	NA	TGCAGTGATCCCCTGAGACAAGAGACCCAGTACTTC	CSDPLRQETQYF
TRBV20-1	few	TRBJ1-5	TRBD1	TGCAGTGCTAATCAGGGGGAGAGCAATCAGCCCCAGCATTTT	CSANQGESNQPQHF
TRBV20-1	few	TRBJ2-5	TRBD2	TGCAGTGCTAGTGGCGTCCGAGCGGGAGTCCACCAAGAGACCCAGTACTTC	CSASGVRAGVHQETQYF
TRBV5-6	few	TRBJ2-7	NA	TGTGCCAGCAGTCCTATTATGGACTACGAGCAGTACTTC	CASSPIMDYEQYF
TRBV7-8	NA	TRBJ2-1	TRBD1	TGTGCCAGCAGCGGAGCGGCAGGGGGCGATGAGCAGTTCTTC	CASSGAAGGDEQFF
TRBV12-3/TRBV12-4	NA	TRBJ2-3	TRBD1	TGTGCCAGCAGTCCCTGGGACAGGGGGCGGTCAGATACGCAGTATTTT	CASSPWDRGRSDTQYF
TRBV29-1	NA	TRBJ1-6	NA	TGCAGCGGCGAGAGGGGGAGCTCCTATAATTCACCCCCCCACTTT	CSGERGSSYNSPPHF
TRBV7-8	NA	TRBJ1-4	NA	TGTGCCAGCAGCTCGACCGTGTTTGGCGAAAAACTGTTTTTT	CASSSTVFGEKLFF
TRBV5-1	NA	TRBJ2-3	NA	TGCGCCAGCAGCTTGGCCGGGGGTCGACTTTCTTCTAGCACAGATACGCAGTATTTT	CASSLAGGRLSSSTDTQYF
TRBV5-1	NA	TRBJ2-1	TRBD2	TGCGCCAGCAGCTTGGAGGGCGGCGCGTGGCTAGCGGGAGTCGCCTACAATGAGCAGTTCTTC	CASSLEGGAWLAGVAYNEQFF
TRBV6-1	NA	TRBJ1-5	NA	TGTGCCAGCAGTCGATACACACAGGGTTCTAGCAATCAGCCCCAGCATTTT	CASSRYTQGSSNQPQHF
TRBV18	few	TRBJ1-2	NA	TGTGCCAGCTCAACGGACTATGGCTACACCTTC	CASSTDYGYTF
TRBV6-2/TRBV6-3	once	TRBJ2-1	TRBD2	TGTGCCAGCAGTCAAGGGACTAGCGCTACTAGCTCCTACAATGAGCAGTTCTTC	CASSQGTSATSSYNEQFF
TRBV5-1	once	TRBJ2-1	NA	TGCGCCAGCAGCTTGGTGGGGGGGCAGTACAATGAGCAGTTCTTC	CASSLVGGQYNEQFF
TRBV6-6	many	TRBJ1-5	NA	TGTGCCAGCACCTACGGTCATGGACCCCAGCATTTT	CASTYGHGPQHF
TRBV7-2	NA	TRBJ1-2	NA	TGTGCCAGCAGCTCCCTCGGGGCAGGGCACAACTATGGCTACACCTTC	CASSSLGAGHNYGYTF
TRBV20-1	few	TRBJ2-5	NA	TGCAGTGCTAGAGATCCGAGGGACCAAGAGACCCAGTACTTC	CSARDPRDQETQYF
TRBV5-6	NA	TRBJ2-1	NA	TGTGCCAGCAGCTCGGGGAGTTATACGGGGCAGTTCTTC	CASSSGSYTGQFF
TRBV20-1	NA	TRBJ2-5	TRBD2	TGCAGTGCTCGGGGACTAGTGGAGGAGACCCAGTACTTC	CSARGLVEETQYF
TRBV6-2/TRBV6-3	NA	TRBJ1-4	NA	TGTGCCAGCAGACAGGGCGAAAAACTGTTTTTT	CASRQGEKLFF
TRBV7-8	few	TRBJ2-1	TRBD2	TGTGCCAGCAGCTCACTAGCGGGAGTCAATGAGCAGTTCTTC	CASSSLAGVNEQFF